This note documents a single T cell receptor (beta chain) sequence. Its antigen is unknown. The data belong to a study of beta chain features in type 1 diabetes. The study's findings and limits: TCRB CDR3s from Type 1 diabetes patients were moderately but significantly shorter in all four CD4+ subsets.

cDNA synthesis used the whole RNA isolate, giving expressed TCRB sequences. There were approximately 3.5 million reads on average in the naive, central memory and regulatory T cell samples. Sequencing used immunoSEQ multiplex PCR; TCRdb keeps in-frame clones, though not all of them. Among about 99,000 clones listed, roughly 28% were seen once. The CDR3 sequence is 13 residues long. The junction had 1 base not matched to a gene; V was cut back by 5 bases and J by 3 bases. Germline loops: CDR1 SGHVS, CDR2 FQNEAQ. The V and J genes are TRBV7-8 and TRBJ2-3; 8 bases align to TRBD1. The sequence derives from a young woman with type 1 diabetes. Sample: central memory CD4+ T cells from blood. The CDR3 protein is CASSRQGTDTQYF. For the CDR3, the DNA is TGTGCCAGCAGCCGACAGGGGACAGATACGCAGTATTTT.